This TCR beta chain was recovered during a study of CD8+ T cells in alopecia areata. Worth noting for this clone: As yet, its antigen is unknown.

RNA extraction was followed by reverse transcription into cDNA, which acted as the sequencing template. Using immunoSEQ multiplex PCR, the repertoire was profiled, and TCRdb retains in-frame clones only, with some absent. The data hold just over 150,000 clones, with just over 65% observed a single time. There are 15 residues in the CDR3. J lost 10 bases, V lost 5 bases, and 10 bases had no gene match. The germline gives CDR1 SEHNR, CDR2 FQNEAQ (reference sequence). General study findings and limits: Sequencing of scalp tissue also captures the resident alphabeta T cells of normal skin. Uncertainty about whether baseline CD8+ expansion is linked to response remains, with one nonresponder. Affected lesional scalp, above all in alopecia totalis/universalis, was more clonal than normal scalp.

The treatment here: oral pan-JAK inhibitor, 5-10 mg twice daily. Collection of lesional scalp punch biopsies and peripheral blood was performed in alopecia areata patients. The source was CD4+ T cells sorted from blood, collected at week 4, from a patient treated with tofacitinib. This clonotype was obtained from a human donor with alopecia areata. The chain combines TRBV7-9 with TRBJ1-6; 8 bases agree with TRBD1. CDR3 sequence: CASSVFRGQESPLHF. In DNA, the CDR3 is TGTGCCAGCAGCGTATTCAGGGGGCAGGAGTCACCCCTCCACTTT.